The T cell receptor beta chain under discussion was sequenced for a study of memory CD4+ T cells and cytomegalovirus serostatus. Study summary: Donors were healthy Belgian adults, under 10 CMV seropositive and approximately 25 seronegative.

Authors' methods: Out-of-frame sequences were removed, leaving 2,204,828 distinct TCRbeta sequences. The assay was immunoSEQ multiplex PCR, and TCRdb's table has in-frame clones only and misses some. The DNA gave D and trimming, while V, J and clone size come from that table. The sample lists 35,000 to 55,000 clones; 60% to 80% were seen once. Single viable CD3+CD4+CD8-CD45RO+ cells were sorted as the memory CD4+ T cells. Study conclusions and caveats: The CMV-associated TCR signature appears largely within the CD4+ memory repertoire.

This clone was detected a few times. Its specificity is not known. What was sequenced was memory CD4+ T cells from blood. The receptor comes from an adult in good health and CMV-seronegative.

CDR3 sequence (DNA): TGTGCCAGCAGCCCGACTGGTCGACAGGGAAACTACGAGCAGTACTTC. This encodes CASSPTGRQGNYEQYF. The rearrangement links TRBV11-2 to TRBJ2-7; the match to TRBD1 covers 7 bases. The CDR3 sequence is 16 residues long. Looked up from germline, CDR1 is SGHAT and CDR2 is FQNNGV. After removal of 5 bases from V and 3 bases from J, the junction contained 13 bases not matched to a gene.